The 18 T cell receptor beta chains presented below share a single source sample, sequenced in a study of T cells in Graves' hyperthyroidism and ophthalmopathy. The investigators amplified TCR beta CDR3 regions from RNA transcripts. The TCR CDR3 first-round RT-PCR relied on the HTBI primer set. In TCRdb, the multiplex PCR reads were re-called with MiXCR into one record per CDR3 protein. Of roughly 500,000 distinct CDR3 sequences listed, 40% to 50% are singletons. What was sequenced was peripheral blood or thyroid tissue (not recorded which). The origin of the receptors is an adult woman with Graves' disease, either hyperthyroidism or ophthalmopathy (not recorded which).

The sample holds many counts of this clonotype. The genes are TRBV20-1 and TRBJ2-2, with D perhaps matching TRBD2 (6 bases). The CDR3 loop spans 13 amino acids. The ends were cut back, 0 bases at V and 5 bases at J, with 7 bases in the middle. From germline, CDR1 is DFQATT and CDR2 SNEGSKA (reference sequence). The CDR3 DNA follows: TGCAGTGCTAGAGATGGGGGGACCGGGGAGCTGTTTTTT. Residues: CSARDGGTGELFF.

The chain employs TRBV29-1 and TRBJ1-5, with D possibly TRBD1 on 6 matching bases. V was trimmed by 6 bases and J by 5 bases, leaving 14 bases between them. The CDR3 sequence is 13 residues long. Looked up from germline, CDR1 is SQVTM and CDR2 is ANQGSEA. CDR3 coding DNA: TGCAGCGTCTCGGGGGCCAGCGATCAGCCCCAGCATTTT. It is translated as CSVSGASDQPQHF.

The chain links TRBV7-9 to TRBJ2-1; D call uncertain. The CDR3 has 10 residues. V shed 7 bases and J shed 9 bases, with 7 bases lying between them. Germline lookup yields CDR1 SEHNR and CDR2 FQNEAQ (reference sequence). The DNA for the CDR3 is TGTGCCAGCAATGACGGTGAGCAGTTCTTC. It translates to CASNDGEQFF.

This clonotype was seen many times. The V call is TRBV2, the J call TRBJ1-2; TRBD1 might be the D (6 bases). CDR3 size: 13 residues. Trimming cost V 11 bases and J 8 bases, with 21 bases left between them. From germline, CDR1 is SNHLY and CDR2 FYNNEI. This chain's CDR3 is CAGTEGGPVGYTF. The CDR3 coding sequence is TGTGCCGGCACGGAGGGGGGTCCGGTCGGCTACACCTTC.

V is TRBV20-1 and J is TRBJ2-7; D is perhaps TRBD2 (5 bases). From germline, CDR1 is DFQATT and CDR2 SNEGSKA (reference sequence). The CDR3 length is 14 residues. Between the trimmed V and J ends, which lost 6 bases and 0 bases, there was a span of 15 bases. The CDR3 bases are TGCAGTGCCGATGCGCGGGTTAGCTCCTACGAGCAGTACTTC. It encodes CSADARVSSYEQYF.

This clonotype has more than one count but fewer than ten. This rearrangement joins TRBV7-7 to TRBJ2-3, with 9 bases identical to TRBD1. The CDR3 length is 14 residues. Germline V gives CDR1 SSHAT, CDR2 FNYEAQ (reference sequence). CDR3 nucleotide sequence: TGTGCTAGCGTCGGGGACAGGGTCCCAGATACGCAGTATTTT. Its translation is CASVGDRVPDTQYF.

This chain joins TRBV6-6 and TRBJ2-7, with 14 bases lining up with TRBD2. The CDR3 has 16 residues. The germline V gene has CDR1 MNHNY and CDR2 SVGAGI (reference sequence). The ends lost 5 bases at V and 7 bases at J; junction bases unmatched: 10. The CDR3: CASSPPGLAGVGEQYF. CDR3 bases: TGTGCCAGCAGTCCGCCGGGACTAGCGGGAGTTGGGGAGCAGTACTTC.

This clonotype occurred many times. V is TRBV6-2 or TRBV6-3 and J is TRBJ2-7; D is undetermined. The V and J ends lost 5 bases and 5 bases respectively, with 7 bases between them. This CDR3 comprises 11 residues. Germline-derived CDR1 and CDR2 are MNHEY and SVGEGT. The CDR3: CASSGWDEQYF. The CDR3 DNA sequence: TGTGCCAGCAGTGGATGGGACGAGCAGTACTTC.

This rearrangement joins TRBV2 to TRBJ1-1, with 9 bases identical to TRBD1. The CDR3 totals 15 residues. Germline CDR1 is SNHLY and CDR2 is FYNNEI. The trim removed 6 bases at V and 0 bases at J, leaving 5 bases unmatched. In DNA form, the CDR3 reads TGTGCCAGCAGGACAGGGGGTGTCATGAACACTGAAGCTTTCTTT. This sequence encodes CASRTGGVMNTEAFF. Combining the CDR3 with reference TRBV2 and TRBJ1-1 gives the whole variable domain EPEVTQTPSHQVTQMGQEVILRCVPISNHLYFYWYRQILGQKVEFLVSFYNNEISEKSEIFDDQFSVERPDGSNFTLKIRSTKLEDSAMYFCASRTGGVMNTEAFFGQGTRLTVV.

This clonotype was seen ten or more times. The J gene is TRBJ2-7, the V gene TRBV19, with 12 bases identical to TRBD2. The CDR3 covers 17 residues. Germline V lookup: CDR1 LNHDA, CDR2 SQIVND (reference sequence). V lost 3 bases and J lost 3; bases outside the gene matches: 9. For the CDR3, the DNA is TGTGCCAGTAGTATTACAGGACTAGCGGGGACTTTCTACGAGCAGTACTTC. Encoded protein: CASSITGLAGTFYEQYF. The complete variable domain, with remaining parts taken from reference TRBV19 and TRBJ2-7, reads DGGITQSPKYLFRKEGQNVTLSCEQNLNHDAMYWYRQDPGQGLRLIYYSQIVNDFQKGDIAEGYSVSREKKESFPLTVTSAQKNPTAFYLCASSITGLAGTFYEQYFGPGTRLTVT.

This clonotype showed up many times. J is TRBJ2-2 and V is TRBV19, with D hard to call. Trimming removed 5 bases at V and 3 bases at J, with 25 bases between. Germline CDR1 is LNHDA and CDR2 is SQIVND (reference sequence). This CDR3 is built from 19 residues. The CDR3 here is CASSGRLVARLSDTGELFF. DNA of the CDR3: TGTGCCAGTAGTGGCCGGTTAGTCGCGAGGTTAAGTGACACCGGGGAGCTGTTTTTT.

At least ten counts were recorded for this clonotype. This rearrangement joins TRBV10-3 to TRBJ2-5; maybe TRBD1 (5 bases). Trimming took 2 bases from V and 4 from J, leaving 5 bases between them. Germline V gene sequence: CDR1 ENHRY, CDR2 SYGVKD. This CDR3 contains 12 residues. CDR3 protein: CAISEQGETQYF. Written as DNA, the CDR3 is TGTGCCATCAGTGAGCAGGGAGAGACCCAGTACTTC.

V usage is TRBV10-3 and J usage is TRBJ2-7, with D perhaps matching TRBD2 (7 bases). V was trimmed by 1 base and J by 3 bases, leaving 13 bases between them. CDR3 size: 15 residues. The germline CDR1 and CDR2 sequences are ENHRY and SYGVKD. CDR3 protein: CAISEWGGRDYEQYF. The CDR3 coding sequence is TGTGCCATCAGTGAGTGGGGGGGCAGGGACTACGAGCAGTACTTC.

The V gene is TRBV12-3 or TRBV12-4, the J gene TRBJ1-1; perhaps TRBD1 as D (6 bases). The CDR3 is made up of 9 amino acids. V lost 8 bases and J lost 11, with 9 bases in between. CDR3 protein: CASRGAAFF. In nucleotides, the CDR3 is TGTGCCAGCCGGGGGGCCGCTTTCTTT.

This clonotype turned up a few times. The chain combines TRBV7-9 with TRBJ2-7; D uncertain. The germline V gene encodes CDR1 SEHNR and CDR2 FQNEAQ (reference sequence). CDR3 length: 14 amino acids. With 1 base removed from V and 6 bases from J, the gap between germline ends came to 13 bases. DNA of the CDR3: TGTGCCAGCAGCTTAGGACTTCCACCGGGCGAGCAGTACTTC. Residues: CASSLGLPPGEQYF.

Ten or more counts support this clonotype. The CDR3, as DNA: TGCAGTGCTAGAGCAGGGGGCCCGAACACTGAAGCTTTCTTT. Residues: CSARAGGPNTEAFF. The genes are TRBV20-1 and TRBJ1-1, with 8 nucleotides matching TRBD1. The CDR3 consists of 14 residues. Germline assignment: CDR1 DFQATT and CDR2 SNEGSKA (reference sequence). V dropped 1 base and J dropped 1; count of bases not matched to a gene: 2.

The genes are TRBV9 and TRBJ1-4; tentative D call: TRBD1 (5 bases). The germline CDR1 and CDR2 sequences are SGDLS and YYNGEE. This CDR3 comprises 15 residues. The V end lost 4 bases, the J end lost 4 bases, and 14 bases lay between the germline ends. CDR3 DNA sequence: TGTGCCAGCAGCCCCCGGGGCCTCAATAATGAAAAACTGTTTTTT. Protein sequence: CASSPRGLNNEKLFF.

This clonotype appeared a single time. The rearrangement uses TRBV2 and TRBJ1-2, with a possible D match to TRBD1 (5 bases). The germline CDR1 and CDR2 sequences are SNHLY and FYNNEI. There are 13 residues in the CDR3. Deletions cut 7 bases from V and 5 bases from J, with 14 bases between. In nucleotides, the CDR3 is TGTGCCAGCACCATGGACACGAGTTATGGCTACACCTTC. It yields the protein CASTMDTSYGYTF.